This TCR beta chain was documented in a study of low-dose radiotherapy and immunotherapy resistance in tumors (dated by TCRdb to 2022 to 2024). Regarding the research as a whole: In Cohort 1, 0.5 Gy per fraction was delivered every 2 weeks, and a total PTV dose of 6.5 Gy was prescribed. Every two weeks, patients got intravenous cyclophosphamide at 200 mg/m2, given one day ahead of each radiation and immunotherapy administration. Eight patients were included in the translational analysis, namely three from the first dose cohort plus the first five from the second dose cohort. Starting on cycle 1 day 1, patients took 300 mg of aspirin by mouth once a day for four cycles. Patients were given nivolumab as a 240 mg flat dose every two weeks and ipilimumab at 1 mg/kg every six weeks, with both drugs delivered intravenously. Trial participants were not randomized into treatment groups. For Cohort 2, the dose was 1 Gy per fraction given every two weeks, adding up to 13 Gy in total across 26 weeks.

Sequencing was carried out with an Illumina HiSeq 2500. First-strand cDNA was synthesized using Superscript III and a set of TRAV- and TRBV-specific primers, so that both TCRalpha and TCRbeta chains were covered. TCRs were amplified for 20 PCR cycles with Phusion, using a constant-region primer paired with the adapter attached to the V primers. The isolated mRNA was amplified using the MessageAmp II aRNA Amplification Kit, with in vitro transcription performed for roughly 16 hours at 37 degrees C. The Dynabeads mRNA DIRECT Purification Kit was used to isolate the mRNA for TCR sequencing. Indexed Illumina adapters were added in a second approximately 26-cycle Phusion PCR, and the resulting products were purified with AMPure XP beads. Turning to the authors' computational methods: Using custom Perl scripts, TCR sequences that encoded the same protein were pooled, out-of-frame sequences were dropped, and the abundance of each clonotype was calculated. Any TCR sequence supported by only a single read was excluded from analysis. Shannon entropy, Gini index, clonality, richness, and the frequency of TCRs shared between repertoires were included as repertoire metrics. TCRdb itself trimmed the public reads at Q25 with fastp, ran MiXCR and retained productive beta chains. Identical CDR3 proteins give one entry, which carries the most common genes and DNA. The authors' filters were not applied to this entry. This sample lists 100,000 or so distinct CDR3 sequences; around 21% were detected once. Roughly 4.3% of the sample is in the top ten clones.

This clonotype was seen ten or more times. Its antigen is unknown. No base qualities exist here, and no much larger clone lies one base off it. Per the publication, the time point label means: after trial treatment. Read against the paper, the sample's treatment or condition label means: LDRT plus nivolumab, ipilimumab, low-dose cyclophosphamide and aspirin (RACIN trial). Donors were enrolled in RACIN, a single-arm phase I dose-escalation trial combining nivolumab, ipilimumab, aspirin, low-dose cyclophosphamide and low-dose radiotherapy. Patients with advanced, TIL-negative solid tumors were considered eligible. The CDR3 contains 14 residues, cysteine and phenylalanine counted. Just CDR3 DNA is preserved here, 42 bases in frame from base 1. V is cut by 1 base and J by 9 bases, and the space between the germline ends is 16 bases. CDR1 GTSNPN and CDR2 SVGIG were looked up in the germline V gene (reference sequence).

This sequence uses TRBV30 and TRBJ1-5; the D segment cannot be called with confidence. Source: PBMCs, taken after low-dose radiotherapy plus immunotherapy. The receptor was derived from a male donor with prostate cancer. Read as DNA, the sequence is TGTGCCTGGAGTGATGGGTCGTTCCAAGGGCCCCAGCATTTT. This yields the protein CAWSDGSFQGPQHF.